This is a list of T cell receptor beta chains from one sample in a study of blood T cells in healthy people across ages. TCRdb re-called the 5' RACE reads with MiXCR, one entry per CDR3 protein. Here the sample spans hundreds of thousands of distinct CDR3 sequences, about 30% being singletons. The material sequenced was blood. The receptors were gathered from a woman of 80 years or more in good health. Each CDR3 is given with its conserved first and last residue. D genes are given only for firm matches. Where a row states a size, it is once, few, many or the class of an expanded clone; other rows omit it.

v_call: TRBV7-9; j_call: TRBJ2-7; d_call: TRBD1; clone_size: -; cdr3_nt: TGTGCCAGCAGCCCCCGTGAGGGGGGACAGGGGGCCTACGAGCAGTACTTC; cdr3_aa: CASSPREGGQGAYEQYF
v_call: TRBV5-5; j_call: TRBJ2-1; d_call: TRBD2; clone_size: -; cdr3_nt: TGTGCCAGCAGCTTAGAGACTAGCCCCTATAGGGAGTTCTTC; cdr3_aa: CASSLETSPYREFF
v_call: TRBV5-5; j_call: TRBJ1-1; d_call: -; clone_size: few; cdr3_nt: TGTGCCAGCAGACCCGGGACACAGAACACTGAAGCTTTCTTT; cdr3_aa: CASRPGTQNTEAFF
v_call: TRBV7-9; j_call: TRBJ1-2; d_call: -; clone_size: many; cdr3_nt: TGTGCCAGTGACCCCGGGGGTAACTATGGCTACACCTTC; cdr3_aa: CASDPGGNYGYTF
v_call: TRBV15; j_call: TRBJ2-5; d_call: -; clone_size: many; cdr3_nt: TGTGCCACCAGCCCCCGAGACTCGTACCAAGAGACCCAGTACTTC; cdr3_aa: CATSPRDSYQETQYF
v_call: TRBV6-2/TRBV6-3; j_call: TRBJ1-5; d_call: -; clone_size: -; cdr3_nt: TGTGCCAGCAGTTACGGGGTGCAGGTTCAGCCCCAGCATTTT; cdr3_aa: CASSYGVQVQPQHF
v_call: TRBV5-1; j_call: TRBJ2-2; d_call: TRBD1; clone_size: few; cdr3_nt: TGCGCCAGCAGCCTCAGGACAGGGGGAAGCGCGAACACCGGGGAGCTGTTTTTT; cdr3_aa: CASSLRTGGSANTGELFF
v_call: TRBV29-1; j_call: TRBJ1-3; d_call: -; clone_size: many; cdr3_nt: TGCAGCGTTGAACAGGGGGGAAACACCATATATTTT; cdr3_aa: CSVEQGGNTIYF
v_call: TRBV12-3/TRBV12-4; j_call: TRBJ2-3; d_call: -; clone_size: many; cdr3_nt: TGTGCCAGCAGTTTAGGGGTTCGGGGGGCTAGCACAGATACGCAGTATTTT; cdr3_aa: CASSLGVRGASTDTQYF
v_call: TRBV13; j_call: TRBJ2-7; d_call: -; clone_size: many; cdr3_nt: TGTGCCAGCAGCGCCGGACAGGGAGGGGAGCAGTACTTC; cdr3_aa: CASSAGQGGEQYF
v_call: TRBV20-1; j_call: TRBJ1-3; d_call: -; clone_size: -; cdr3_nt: TGCAGTGCCCGAGATAGTAATGGAAACACCATATATTTT; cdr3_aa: CSARDSNGNTIYF
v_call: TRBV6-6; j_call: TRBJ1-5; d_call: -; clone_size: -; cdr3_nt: TGTGCCAGCACTACAGGGTCCATGGCAGGCTTCAATCAGCCCCAGCATTTT; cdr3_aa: CASTTGSMAGFNQPQHF
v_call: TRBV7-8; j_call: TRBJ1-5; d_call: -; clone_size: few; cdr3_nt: TGTGCCAGCAGCGTATTACCGGCCTCCGGGAATCAGCCCCAGCATTTT; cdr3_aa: CASSVLPASGNQPQHF
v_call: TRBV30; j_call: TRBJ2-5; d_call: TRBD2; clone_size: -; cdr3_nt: TGTGCCTGGAGTGTCGGGACTAGCACCCAAGAGACCCAGTACTTC; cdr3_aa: CAWSVGTSTQETQYF
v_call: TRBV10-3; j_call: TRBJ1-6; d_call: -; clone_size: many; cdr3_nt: TGTGCCATCAAAAGGGGAGAGGCTATTAATTCACCCCTCCACTTT; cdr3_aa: CAIKRGEAINSPLHF
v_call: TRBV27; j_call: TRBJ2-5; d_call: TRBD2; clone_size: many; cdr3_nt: TGTGCCAGCAGTTCCCGACTAGCGGGGGGAAAGACCCAGTACTTC; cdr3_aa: CASSSRLAGGKTQYF
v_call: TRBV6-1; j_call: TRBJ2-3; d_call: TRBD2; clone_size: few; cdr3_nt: TGTGCCAGCAGTGCTCTGACTAGCGGGGCTTATGGCACAGATACGCAGTATTTT; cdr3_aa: CASSALTSGAYGTDTQYF
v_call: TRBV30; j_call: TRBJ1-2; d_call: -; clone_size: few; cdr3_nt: TGTGCCTGGAGTGCCAGGGCCCGCGGGGGCTACACCTTC; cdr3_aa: CAWSARARGGYTF
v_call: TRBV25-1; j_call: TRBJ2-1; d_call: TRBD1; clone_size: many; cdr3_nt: TGTGCCAGCCGAGAGACAGGGTTTTACAATGAGCAGTTCTTC; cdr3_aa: CASRETGFYNEQFF
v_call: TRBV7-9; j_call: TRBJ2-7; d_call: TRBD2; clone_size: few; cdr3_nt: TGTGCCAGCAGCTTAGTGGCTGGAGCGGGGGGATGGCAGGAGCAGTACTTC; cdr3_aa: CASSLVAGAGGWQEQYF
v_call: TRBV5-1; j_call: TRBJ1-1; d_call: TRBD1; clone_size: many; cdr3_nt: TGCGCCAGCAGCTGGGGACAGGGTCGATTCACTGAAGCTTTCTTT; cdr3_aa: CASSWGQGRFTEAFF
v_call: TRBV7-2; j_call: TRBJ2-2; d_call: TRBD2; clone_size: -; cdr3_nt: TGTGCCAGCAGCTTAGCTCCGACTAGCGGGCGAACGAACACCGGGGAGCTGTTTTTT; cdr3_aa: CASSLAPTSGRTNTGELFF
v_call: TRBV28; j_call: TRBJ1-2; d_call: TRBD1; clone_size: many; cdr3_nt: TGTGCCAGCAGGTCTCGTGGCAGGGGGTATGGCTACACCTTC; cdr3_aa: CASRSRGRGYGYTF
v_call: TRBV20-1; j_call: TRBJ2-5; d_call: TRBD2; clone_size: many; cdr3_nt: TGCAGTGCCATAACAGGGACTAGCGGGGCATCACAGACCCAGTACTTC; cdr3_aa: CSAITGTSGASQTQYF
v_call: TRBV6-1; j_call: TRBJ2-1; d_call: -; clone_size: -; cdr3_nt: TGTGCCAGCAGTGAACGGGTTGGTGAGCAGTTCTTC; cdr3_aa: CASSERVGEQFF
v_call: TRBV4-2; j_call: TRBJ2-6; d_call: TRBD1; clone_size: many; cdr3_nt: TGTGCCAGCAGCCAAGGGATGGGGACAGGGGGTACTGGGGCCAACGTCCTGACTTTC; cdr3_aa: CASSQGMGTGGTGANVLTF
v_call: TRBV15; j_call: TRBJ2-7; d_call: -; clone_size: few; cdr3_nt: TGTGCCACCAGCAGAGGGGGCGGCGGGACTTCCATCAGCTACGAGCAGTACTTC; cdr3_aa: CATSRGGGGTSISYEQYF
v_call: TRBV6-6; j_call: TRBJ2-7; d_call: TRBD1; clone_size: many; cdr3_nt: TGTGCCAGCAGTCAAGCCTGGGACAGCTACGAGCAGTACTTC; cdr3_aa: CASSQAWDSYEQYF
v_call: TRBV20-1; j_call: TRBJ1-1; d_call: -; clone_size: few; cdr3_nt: TGCAGTGCTAGAGATCCCACCGAGGGGACTGAAGCTTTCTTT; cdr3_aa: CSARDPTEGTEAFF
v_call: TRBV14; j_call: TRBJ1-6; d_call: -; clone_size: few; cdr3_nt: TGTGCCAGCAGCCAAGTCCAGGGTAATTCACCCCTCCACTTT; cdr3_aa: CASSQVQGNSPLHF
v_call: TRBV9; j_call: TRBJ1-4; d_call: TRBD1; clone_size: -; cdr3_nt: TGTGCCAGCGGGACAGGGGTTACAACTAATGAAAAACTGTTTTTT; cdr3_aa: CASGTGVTTNEKLFF
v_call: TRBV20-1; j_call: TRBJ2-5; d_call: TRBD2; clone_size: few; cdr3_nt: TGCAGTGCCACGCCCCCCCGACTAGCGGGGGGCCAAGAGACCCAGTACTTC; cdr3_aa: CSATPPRLAGGQETQYF
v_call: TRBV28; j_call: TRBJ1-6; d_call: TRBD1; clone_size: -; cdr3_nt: TGTGCCAGCAGCCGGGACAGGGGTCGCGTCGGCCACTTT; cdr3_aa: CASSRDRGRVGHF
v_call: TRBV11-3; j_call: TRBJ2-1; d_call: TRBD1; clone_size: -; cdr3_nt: TGTGCCAGCAGCTTAGGAGGGACAGGGTACAATGAGCAGTTCTTC; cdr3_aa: CASSLGGTGYNEQFF
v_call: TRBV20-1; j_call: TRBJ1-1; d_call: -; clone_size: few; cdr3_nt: TGCAGTGCTAGGACTAACTTAAAGTCCGGGGGCGTGAACACTGAAGCTTTCTTT; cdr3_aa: CSARTNLKSGGVNTEAFF
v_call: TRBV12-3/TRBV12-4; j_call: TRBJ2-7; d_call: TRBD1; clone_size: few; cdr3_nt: TGTGCCAGCAGTTTAGGGGCAGGGGGCTCCTACGAGCAGTACTTC; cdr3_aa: CASSLGAGGSYEQYF
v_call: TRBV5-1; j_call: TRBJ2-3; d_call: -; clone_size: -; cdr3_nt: TGCGCCAGCTCGGAACTGAGCACAGATACGCAGTATTTT; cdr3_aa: CASSELSTDTQYF
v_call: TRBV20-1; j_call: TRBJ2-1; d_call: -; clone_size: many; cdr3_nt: TGCAGTGCTAGAGACATGGCCAGGGGCGATGAGCAGTTCTTC; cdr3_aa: CSARDMARGDEQFF
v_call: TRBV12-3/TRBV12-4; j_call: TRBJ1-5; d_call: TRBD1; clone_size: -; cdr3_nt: TGTGCCAGCAGCAACAGGGGATTCGGCAATCAGCCCCAGCATTTT; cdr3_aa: CASSNRGFGNQPQHF
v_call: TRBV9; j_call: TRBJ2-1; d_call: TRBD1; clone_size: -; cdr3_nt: TGTGCCAGCAGCGCCCGGACAGGGGGCATCGGGAATGAGCAGTTCTTC; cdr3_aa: CASSARTGGIGNEQFF
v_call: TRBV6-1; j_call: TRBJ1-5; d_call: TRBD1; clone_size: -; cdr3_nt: TGTGCCAGCAGTGCGCCCGGGACAGGGAAAGGAGCCCAGCATTTT; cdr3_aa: CASSAPGTGKGAQHF
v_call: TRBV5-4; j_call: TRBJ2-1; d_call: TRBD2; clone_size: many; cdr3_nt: TGTGCCAGCAGCTTGGGTGGACTAGCGGGGGTCTATGAGCAGTTCTTC; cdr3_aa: CASSLGGLAGVYEQFF
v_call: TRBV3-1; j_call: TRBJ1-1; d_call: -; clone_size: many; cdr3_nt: TGTGCCAGCAGCCAAGGTCAGGGAGGGACTGAAGCTTTCTTT; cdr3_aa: CASSQGQGGTEAFF
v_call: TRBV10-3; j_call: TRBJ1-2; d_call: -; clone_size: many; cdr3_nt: TGTGCCATCAGTGACCCGCAGGGTTACTATGGCTACACCTTC; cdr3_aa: CAISDPQGYYGYTF
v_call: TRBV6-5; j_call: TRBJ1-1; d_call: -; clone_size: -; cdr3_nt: TGTGCCAGCACCTCCCGGGGACTACCGAACACTGAAGTTTTCTTT; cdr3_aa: CASTSRGLPNTEVFF
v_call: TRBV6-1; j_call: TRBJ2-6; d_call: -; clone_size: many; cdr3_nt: TGTGCCAGCAGTCCACCGGTTGGAGGAGGGGCCAACGTCCTGACTTTC; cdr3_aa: CASSPPVGGGANVLTF
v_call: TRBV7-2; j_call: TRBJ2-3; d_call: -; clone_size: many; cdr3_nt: TGTGCCAGCAGCTTGGGCCCTACCCGCACAGATACGCAGTATTTT; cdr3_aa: CASSLGPTRTDTQYF
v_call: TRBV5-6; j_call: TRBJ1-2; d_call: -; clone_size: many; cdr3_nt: TGTGCCAGCAGCTTGGGTGTGTCGTATGGCTACACCTTC; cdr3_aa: CASSLGVSYGYTF
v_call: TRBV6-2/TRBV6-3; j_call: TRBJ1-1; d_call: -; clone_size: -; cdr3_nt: TGTGCCAGCAGTTACCAGTCGGGTAGTCTCGCTGAAGCTTTCTTT; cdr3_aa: CASSYQSGSLAEAFF
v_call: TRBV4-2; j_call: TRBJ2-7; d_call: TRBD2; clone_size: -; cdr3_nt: TGTGCCAGTTGTTTCGGGGCGGGAGCCCTTTCGTACGAGCAGTACTTC; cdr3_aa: CASCFGAGALSYEQYF
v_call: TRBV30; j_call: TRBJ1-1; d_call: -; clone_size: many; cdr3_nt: TGTGCCTGCAGGGGTACTGAAGCTTTCTTT; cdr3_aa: CACRGTEAFF
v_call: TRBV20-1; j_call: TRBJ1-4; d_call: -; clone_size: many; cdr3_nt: TGCAGTGCTAGGGACCCCACGAGGGTTGCTAATGAAAAACTGTTTTTT; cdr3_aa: CSARDPTRVANEKLFF
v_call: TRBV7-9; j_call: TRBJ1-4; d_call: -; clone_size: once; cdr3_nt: TGTGCCAGCAGCTTGAAACAGTTTAATGAAAAACTGTTTTTT; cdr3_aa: CASSLKQFNEKLFF
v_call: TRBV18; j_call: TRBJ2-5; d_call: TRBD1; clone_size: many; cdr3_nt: TGTGCCAGCTCACCCCGAACAGGGGTATCAGAGACCCAGTACTTC; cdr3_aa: CASSPRTGVSETQYF
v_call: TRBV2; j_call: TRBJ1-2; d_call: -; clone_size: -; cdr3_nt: TGTGCCAGCAGTCAGCCCCCAATTGTGGACTATGGCTACACCTTC; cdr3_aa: CASSQPPIVDYGYTF
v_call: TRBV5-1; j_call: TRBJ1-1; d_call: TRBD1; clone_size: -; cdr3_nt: TGCGCCAGCAGCTTCGGATTTAACAGGGGAAGAATTGAAGCTTTCTTT; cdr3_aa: CASSFGFNRGRIEAFF
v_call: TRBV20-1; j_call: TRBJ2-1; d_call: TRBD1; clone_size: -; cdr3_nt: TGCAGTGCTAGCGGGACAGAGACCTACAATGAGCAGTTCTTC; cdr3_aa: CSASGTETYNEQFF